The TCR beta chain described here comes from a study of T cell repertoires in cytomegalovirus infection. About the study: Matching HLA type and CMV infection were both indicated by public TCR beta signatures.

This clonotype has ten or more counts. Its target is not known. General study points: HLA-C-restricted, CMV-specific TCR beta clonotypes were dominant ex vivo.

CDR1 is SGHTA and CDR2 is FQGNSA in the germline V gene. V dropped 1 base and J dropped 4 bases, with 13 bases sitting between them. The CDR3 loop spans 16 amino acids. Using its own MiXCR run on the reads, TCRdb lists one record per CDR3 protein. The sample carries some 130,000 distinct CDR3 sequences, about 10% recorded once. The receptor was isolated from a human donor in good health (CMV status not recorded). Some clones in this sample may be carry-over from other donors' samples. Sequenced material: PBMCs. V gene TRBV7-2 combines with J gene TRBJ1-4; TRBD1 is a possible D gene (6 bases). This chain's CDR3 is CASSLEVRRGNEKLFF. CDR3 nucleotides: TGTGCCAGCAGCTTAGAGGTCCGCAGGGGTAATGAAAAACTGTTTTTT.